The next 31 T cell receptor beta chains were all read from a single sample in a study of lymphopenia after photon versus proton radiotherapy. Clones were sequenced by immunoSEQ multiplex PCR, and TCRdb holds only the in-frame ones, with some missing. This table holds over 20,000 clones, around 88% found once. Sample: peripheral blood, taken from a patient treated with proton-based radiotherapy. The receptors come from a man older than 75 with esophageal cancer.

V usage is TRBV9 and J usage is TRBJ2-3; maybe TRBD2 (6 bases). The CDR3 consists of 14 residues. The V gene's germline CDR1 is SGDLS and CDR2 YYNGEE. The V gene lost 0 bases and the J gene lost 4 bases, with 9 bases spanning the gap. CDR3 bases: TGTGCCAGCAGCGTAGTGGGGGGAGCAGATACGCAGTATTTT. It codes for CASSVVGGADTQYF.

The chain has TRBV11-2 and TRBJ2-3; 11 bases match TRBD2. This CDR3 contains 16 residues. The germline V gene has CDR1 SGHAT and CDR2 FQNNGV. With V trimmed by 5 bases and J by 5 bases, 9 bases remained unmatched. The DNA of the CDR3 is TGTGCCAGCAGCGGAAGTAGCGGGGGGGCCGGAGATACGCAGTATTTT. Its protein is CASSGSSGGAGDTQYF.

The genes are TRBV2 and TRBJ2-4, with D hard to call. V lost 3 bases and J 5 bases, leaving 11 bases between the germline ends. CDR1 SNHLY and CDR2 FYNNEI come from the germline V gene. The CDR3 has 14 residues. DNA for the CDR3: TGTGCCAGCAGTGAGAGGATAATCGAAAACATTCAGTACTTC. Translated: CASSERIIENIQYF.

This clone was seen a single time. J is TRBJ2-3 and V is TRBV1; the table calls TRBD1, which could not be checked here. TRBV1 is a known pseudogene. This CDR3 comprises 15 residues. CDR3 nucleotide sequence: TGCACCAGCAGCCAAGCTCTCCCACAGGCAGATACGCAGTATTTT. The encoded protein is CTSSQALPQADTQYF.

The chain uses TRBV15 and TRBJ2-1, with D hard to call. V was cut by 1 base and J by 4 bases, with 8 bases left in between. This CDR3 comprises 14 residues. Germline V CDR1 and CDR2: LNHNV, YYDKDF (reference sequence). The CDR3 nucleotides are TGTGCCACCAGCAGAGTGGCGGATTACAATGAGCAGTTCTTC. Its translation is CATSRVADYNEQFF.

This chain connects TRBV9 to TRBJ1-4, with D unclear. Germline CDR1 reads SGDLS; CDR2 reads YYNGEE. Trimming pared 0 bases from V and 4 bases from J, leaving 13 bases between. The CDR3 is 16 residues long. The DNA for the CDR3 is TGTGCCAGCAGCGTAGCAGAGAACCACGGTAATGAAAAACTGTTTTTT. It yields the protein CASSVAENHGNEKLFF.

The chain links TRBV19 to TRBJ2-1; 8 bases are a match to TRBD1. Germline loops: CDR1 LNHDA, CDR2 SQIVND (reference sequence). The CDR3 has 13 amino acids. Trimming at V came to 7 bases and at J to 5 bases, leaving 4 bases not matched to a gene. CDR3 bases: TGTGCCAGTATAGGGACAGGCGACAATGAGCAGTTCTTC. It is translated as CASIGTGDNEQFF.

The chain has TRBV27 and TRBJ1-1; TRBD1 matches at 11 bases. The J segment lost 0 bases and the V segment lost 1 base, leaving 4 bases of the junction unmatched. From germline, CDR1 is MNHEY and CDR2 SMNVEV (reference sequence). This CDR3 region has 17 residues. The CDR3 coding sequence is TGTGCCAGCAGTTTATTGGGGACAGGGGGGATGAACACTGAAGCTTTCTTT. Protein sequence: CASSLLGTGGMNTEAFF.

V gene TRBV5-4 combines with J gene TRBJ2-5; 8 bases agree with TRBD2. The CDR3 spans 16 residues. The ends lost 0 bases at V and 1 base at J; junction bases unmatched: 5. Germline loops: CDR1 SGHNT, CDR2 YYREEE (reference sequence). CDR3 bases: TGTGCCAGCAGCTTGGTCGCGGGGGGCCTCCAAGAGACCCAGTACTTC. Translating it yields CASSLVAGGLQETQYF.

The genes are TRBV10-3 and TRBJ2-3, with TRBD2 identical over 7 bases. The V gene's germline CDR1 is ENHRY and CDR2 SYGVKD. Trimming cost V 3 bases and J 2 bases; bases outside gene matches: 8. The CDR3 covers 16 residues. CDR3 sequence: CAISEGAGVYTDTQYF. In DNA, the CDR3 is TGTGCCATCAGTGAAGGGGCGGGGGTTTACACAGATACGCAGTATTTT.

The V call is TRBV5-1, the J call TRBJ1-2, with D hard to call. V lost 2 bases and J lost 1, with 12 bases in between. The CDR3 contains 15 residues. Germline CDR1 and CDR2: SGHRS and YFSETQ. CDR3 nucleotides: TGCGCCAGCAGCTTTGGGAGAAACAGTAACTATGGCTACACCTTC. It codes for CASSFGRNSNYGYTF.

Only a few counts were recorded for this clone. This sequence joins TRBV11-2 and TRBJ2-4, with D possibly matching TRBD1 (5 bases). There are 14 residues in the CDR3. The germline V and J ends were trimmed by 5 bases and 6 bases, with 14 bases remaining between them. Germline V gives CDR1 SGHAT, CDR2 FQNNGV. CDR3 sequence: CASSRPRVPNIQYF. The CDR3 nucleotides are TGTGCCAGCAGCCGACCCAGGGTCCCAAACATTCAGTACTTC.

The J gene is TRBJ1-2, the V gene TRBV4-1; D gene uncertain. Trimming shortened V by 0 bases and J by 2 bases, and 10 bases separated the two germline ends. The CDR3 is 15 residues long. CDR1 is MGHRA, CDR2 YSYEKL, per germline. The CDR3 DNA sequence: TGCGCCAGCAGCCAAGAATTCGGGCGAAACTATGGCTACACCTTC. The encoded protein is CASSQEFGRNYGYTF.

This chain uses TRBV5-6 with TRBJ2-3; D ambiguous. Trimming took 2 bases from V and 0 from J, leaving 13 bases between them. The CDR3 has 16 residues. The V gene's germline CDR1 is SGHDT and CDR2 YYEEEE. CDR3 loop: CASSLFPSTSTDTQYF. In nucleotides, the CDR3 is TGTGCCAGCAGCTTATTCCCGTCCACTAGCACAGATACGCAGTATTTT. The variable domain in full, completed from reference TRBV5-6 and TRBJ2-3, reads DAGVTQSPTHLIKTRGQQVTLRCSPKSGHDTVSWYQQALGQGPQFIFQYYEEEERQRGNFPDRFSGHQFPNYSSELNVNALLLGDSALYLCASSLFPSTSTDTQYFGPGTRLTVL.

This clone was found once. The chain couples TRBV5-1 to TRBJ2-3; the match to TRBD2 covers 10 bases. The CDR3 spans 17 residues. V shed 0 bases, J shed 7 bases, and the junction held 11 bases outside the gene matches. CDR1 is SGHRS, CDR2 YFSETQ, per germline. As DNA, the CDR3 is TGCGCCAGCAGCTTGGATCTAGCGGGAGTGGGCAGGAATACGCAGTATTTT. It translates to CASSLDLAGVGRNTQYF.

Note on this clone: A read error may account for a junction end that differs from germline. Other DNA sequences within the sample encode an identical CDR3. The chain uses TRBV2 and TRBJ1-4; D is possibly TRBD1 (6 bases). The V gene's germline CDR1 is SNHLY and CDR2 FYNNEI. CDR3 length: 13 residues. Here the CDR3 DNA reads TGTGCCAGCAGTGGGCTGGGACAAAAAAAACCTGTCTTT. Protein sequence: CASSGLGQKKPVF. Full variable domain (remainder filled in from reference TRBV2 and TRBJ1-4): EPEVTQTPSHQVTQMGQEVILRCVPISNHLYFYWYRQILGQKVEFLVSFYNNEISEKSEIFDDQFSVERPDGSNFTLKIRSTKLEDSAMYFCASSGLGQKKPVFGSGTQLSVL.

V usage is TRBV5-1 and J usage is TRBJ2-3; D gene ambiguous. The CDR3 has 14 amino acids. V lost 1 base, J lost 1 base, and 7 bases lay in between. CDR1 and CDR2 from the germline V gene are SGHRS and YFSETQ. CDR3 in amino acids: CASSLSGGTDTQYF. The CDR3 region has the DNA TGCGCCAGCAGCTTGTCTGGGGGCACAGATACGCAGTATTTT.

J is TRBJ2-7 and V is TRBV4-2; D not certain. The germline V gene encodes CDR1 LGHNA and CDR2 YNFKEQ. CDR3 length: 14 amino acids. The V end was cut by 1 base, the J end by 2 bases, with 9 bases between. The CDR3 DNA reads TGTGCCAGCAGCCAAGCTCGGGCCCCCTACGAGCAGTACTTC. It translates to CASSQARAPYEQYF.

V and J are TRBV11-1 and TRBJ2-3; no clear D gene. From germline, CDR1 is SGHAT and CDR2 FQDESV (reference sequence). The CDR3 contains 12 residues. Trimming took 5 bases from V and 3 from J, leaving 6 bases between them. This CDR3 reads CASSHSTDTQYF. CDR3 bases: TGTGCCAGCAGCCACAGTACAGATACGCAGTATTTT.

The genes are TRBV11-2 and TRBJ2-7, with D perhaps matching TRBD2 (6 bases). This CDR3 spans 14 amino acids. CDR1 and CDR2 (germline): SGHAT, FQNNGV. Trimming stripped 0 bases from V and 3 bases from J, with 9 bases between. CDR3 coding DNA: TGTGCCAGCAGCTTAGATCGCGGGGACTACGAGCAGTACTTC. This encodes CASSLDRGDYEQYF.

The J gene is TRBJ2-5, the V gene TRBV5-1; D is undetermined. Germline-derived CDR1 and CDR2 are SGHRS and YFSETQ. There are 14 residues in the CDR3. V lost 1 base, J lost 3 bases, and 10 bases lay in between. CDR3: CASSLFVRKETQYF. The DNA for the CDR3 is TGCGCCAGCAGCTTGTTTGTAAGGAAAGAGACCCAGTACTTC.

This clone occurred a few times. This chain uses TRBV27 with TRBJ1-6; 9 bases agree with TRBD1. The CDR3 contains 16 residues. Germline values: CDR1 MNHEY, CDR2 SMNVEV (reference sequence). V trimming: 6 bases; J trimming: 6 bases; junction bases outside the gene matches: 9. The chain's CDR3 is CASRPTGGRGNSPLHF. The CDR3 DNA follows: TGTGCCAGCAGACCGACAGGGGGAAGAGGTAATTCACCCCTCCACTTT.

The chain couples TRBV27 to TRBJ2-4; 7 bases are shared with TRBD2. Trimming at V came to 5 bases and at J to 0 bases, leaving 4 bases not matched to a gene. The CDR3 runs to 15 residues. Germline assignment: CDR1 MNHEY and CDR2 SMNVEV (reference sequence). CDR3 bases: TGTGCCAGCAGTGCAGCGGGGATAGCCAAAAACATTCAGTACTTC. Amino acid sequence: CASSAAGIAKNIQYF.

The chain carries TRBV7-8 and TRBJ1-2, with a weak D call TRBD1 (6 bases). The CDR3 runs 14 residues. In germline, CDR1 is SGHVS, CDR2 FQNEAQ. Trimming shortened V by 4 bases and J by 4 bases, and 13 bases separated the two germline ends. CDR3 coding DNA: TGTGCCAGCAGCTCCAGGGGAGCGTCCTATGGCTACACCTTC. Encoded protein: CASSSRGASYGYTF. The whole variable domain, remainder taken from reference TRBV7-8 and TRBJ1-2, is GAGVSQSPRYKVAKRGQDVALRCDPISGHVSLFWYQQALGQGPEFLTYFQNEAQLDKSGLPSDRFFAERPEGSVSTLKIQRTQQEDSAVYLCASSSRGASYGYTFGSGTRLTVV.

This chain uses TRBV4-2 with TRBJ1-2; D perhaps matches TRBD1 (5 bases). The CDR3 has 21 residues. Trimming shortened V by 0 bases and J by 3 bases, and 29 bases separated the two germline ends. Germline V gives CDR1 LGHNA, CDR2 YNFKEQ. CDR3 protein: CASSQDLGLWGPPEKDYGYTF. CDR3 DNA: TGTGCCAGCAGCCAAGATCTGGGGTTATGGGGCCCGCCCGAGAAGGACTATGGCTACACCTTC.

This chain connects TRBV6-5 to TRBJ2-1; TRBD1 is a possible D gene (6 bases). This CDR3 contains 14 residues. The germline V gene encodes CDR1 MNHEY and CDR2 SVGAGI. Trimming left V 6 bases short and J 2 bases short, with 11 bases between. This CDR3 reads CASRETGAYNEQFF. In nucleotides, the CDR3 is TGTGCCAGCAGGGAGACAGGCGCCTACAATGAGCAGTTCTTC.

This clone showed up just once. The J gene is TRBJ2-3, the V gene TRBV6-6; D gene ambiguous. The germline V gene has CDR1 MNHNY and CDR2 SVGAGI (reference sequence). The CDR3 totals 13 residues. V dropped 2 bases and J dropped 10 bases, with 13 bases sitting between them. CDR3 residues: CASSYPPSKPQYF. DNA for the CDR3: TGTGCCAGCAGTTACCCGCCTTCCAAACCGCAGTATTTT.

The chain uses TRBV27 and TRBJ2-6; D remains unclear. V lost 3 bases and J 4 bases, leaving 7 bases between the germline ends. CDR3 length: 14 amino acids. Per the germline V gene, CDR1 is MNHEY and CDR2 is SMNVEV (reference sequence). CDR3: CASSLQAGANVLTF. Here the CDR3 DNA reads TGTGCCAGCAGTTTGCAAGCCGGGGCCAACGTCCTGACTTTC.

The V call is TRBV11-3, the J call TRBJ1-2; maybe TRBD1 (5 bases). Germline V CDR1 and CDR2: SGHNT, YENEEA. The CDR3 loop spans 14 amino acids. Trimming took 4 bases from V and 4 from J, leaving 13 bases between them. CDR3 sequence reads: CASSSTGAPYGYTF. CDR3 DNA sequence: TGTGCCAGCAGCTCAACAGGCGCACCCTATGGCTACACCTTC.

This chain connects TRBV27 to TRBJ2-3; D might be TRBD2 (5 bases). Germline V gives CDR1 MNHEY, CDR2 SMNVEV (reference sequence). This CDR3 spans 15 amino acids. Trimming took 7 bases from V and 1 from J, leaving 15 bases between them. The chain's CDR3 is CASKGSSSRTDTQYF. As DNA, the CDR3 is TGTGCCAGCAAGGGTTCTAGCTCCCGCACAGATACGCAGTATTTT.

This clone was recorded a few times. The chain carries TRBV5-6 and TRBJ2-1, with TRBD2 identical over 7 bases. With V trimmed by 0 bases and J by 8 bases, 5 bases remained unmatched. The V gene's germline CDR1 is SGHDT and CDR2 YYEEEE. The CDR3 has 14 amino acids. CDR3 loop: CASSLGLARDEQFF. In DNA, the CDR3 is TGTGCCAGCAGCTTGGGACTAGCTCGAGATGAGCAGTTCTTC.